The 14 T cell receptor beta chains given below trace back to one sample, sequenced in a study of T cells in Graves' hyperthyroidism and ophthalmopathy. Amplified TCR beta CDR3 regions derived from RNA transcripts. During a first-round RT-PCR of the TCR CDR3, the HTBI primer set was used. TCRdb fed the multiplex PCR reads into MiXCR, producing one record per CDR3 protein. Of 500,000 to 650,000 distinct CDR3 sequences listed, 14% are singletons. The specimen sequenced was blood. All receptors come from a woman between 40 and 50 years old with Graves' hyperthyroidism.

In its sample, this clonotype was seen many times. The chain has TRBV27 and TRBJ2-6; D not certain. There are 14 residues in the CDR3. CDR1 MNHEY and CDR2 SMNVEV come from the germline V gene (reference sequence). V lost 8 bases and J lost 4, with 12 bases in between. CDR3 DNA sequence: TGTGCCAGCGGCTCGGTTGCCGGGGCCAACGTCCTGACTTTC. Translated, it gives CASGSVAGANVLTF.

The chain combines TRBV29-1 with TRBJ2-1; either TRBD1 or TRBD2 may supply D (7 bases each). The germline V gene has CDR1 SQVTM and CDR2 ANQGSEA. Trimming pared 7 bases from V and 2 bases from J, leaving 18 bases between. This CDR3 spans 15 amino acids. CDR3 nucleotide sequence: TGCAGCGCTCAGGGGGGGACGGTAACCTACAATGAGCAGTTCTTC. Protein: CSAQGGTVTYNEQFF.

The chain combines TRBV9 with TRBJ2-1, with TRBD2 matching 9 bases. The J call may be wrong; the DNA end is better matched by TRBJ2-7. CDR3 size: 15 residues. Germline V gene sequence: CDR1 SGDLS, CDR2 YYNGEE. CDR3 nucleotides: TGTGCCAGCAGCTTGGAACTAGCGGGTTACAATGAGCAGTACTTC. It encodes CASSLELAGYNEQYF.

Notes on this clonotype: A read error may produce the germline difference seen at one junction end. V gene TRBV28 combines with J gene TRBJ1-2; TRBD1 aligns across 8 bases. Germline CDR1 MDHEN, CDR2 SYDVKM. This CDR3 region has 13 residues. CDR3 in DNA: TGTGCCAGCAGTTCGGGACAGGAAAGGGGCTGCACCTTC. Its protein product is CASSSGQERGCTF.

This clonotype showed up just a few times. V is TRBV4-1 and J is TRBJ2-2, with D unclear. Between the trimmed V and J ends, which lost 0 bases and 2 bases, there was a span of 7 bases. The CDR3 is made up of 15 amino acids. Germline CDR1 is MGHRA and CDR2 is YSYEKL. The CDR3 nucleotides are TGCGCCAGCAGCCAAGACAGGTTAAACACCGGGGAGCTGTTTTTT. Translated, it gives CASSQDRLNTGELFF.

CDR3 in amino acids: CASSVSLDGYTF. The CDR3 nucleotides are TGTGCCAGTAGTGTCAGCTTGGATGGCTACACCTTC. This chain uses TRBV19 with TRBJ1-2, with D unresolved. Germline-derived CDR1 and CDR2 are LNHDA and SQIVND (reference sequence). There are 12 residues in the CDR3. Trimming shortened V by 5 bases and J by 6 bases, and 10 bases separated the two germline ends.

This clonotype was seen a few times. V gene TRBV29-1 combines with J gene TRBJ1-4, with a tentative D call TRBD1 (5 bases). This CDR3 is built from 14 residues. Germline V gene data show CDR1 as SQVTM and CDR2 as ANQGSEA. Trimming cost V 3 bases and J 7 bases, with 15 bases left between them. CDR3 in amino acids: CSVDSQVEGEKLFF. As DNA, the CDR3 is TGCAGCGTTGATTCACAGGTTGAGGGTGAAAAACTGTTTTTT.

This clonotype has only a few counts. The V and J genes are TRBV30 and TRBJ1-4; tentatively, D is TRBD1 (5 bases). V dropped 3 bases and J dropped 0 bases, with 11 bases sitting between them. The CDR3 extends over 15 amino acids. Germline V gene lookup returns CDR1 GTSNPN and CDR2 SVGIG (reference sequence). The CDR3 DNA reads TGTGCCTGGAGCGGGGCGGCGGCAACTAATGAAAAACTGTTTTTT. This gives the protein CAWSGAAATNEKLFF.

This clonotype showed up many times. V is TRBV6-1 and J is TRBJ2-7; D gene unclear. The CDR3 covers 14 residues. Per germline, CDR1 MNHNS and CDR2 SASEGT. V was shortened by 6 bases and J by 0 bases, with 12 bases between the two germline ends. The CDR3 DNA is TGTGCCAGCAGAAAGGACCCAGTCTCCTACGAGCAGTACTTC. Its translation is CASRKDPVSYEQYF.

This chain joins TRBV28 and TRBJ1-2; no clear D. The CDR3 has 13 amino acids. Germline-derived CDR1 and CDR2 are MDHEN and SYDVKM. The germline V and J ends were trimmed by 1 base and 4 bases, with 7 bases remaining between them. The CDR3 sequence is CASSLYRGYGYTF. The CDR3 DNA follows: TGTGCCAGCAGTTTATATCGGGGCTATGGCTACACCTTC.

CDR3 in DNA: TGCGCCAGCGCTCAGGGCGATAGTCTAAATGAAAAACTGTTTTTT. Translating it yields CASAQGDSLNEKLFF. This chain links TRBV5-1 with TRBJ1-4; TRBD1 is a possible D gene (5 bases). Trimming removed 7 bases at V and 5 bases at J, with 18 bases between. The CDR3 consists of 15 residues. CDR1 is SGHRS and CDR2 is YFSETQ in the germline V gene.

The CDR3 sequence is CASSQDLTGVFDTQYF. The CDR3 DNA sequence: TGTGCCAGCAGCCAAGATCTTACGGGAGTTTTTGATACGCAGTATTTT. This chain connects TRBV3-1 to TRBJ2-3; D is perhaps TRBD2 (6 bases). From germline, CDR1 is LGHDT and CDR2 YNNKEL (reference sequence). The CDR3 is 16 amino acids. V lost 0 bases, J lost 6 bases, and 16 bases lay in between.

Ten or more counts support this clonotype. This rearrangement joins TRBV27 to TRBJ2-5; TRBD2 matches 8 bases. CDR3 length: 16 residues. CDR1 MNHEY and CDR2 SMNVEV come from the germline V gene (reference sequence). J was trimmed by 4 bases and V by 7 bases; bases with no gene match: 14. CDR3 DNA sequence: TGTGCCAGCACCAAAAGAGGTCTAGCGGGTAGAGAGACCCAGTACTTC. This translates into CASTKRGLAGRETQYF.

This clonotype came up many times. The chain recombines TRBV10-3 with TRBJ2-1; 7 bases are shared with TRBD2. The CDR3 is made up of 14 amino acids. V lost 6 bases to trimming and J lost 4 bases; unmatched junction nucleotides: 6. The germline V gene encodes CDR1 ENHRY and CDR2 SYGVKD. This CDR3 reads CAIRVAGLYNEQFF. In DNA, the CDR3 is TGTGCCATCAGAGTAGCGGGCCTTTACAATGAGCAGTTCTTC.